A single sample is the source of the 28 T cell receptor beta chains below, sequenced in a study of T cell changes during pregnancy in multiple sclerosis. Data came from immunoSEQ multiplex PCR; TCRdb stores just in-frame clones and leaves some out. The sample records about 85,000 clones, approximately 89% being singletons. Sequenced here: peripheral blood, sampled in the first trimester of pregnancy. These receptors originate from a female donor with multiple sclerosis, enrolled in a pregnancy study.

The chain recombines TRBV7-2 with TRBJ1-4, with D unresolved. Trimming took 2 bases from V and 4 from J, leaving 11 bases between them. Germline V gene lookup returns CDR1 SGHTA and CDR2 FQGNSA. The CDR3 is 15 residues long. Here the CDR3 DNA reads TGTGCCAGCAGCTTACTCGGCAGGAATAATGAAAAACTGTTTTTT. This sequence encodes CASSLLGRNNEKLFF.

This chain links TRBV10-3 with TRBJ2-2; TRBD1 agrees at 11 bases. The CDR3 extends over 14 amino acids. Germline V lookup: CDR1 ENHRY, CDR2 SYGVKD. V shed 6 bases and J 4 bases; nucleotides not matched to a gene: 1. Here the CDR3 reads CAIRGQGGTGELFF. The CDR3 nucleotides are TGTGCCATCAGGGGACAGGGGGGCACCGGGGAGCTGTTTTTT.

J is TRBJ1-3 and V is TRBV6-5; 7 nucleotides align to TRBD1. Trimming took 4 bases from V and 1 from J; bases not matched to a gene: 4. The germline V gene encodes CDR1 MNHEY and CDR2 SVGAGI. CDR3 length equals 15 residues. The CDR3 spells CASSSPTGSGNTIYF. In DNA, the CDR3 is TGTGCCAGCAGTTCCCCGACAGGGTCTGGAAACACCATATATTTT.

The rearrangement uses TRBV7-9 and TRBJ2-2, with TRBD1 identical over 10 bases. Germline trimming cut 6 bases from V and 4 bases from J; bases unmatched to any gene: 2. This CDR3 region has 14 residues. The germline V gene has CDR1 SEHNR and CDR2 FQNEAQ (reference sequence). The CDR3 loop reads CASRRTGGTGELFF. For the CDR3, the DNA is TGTGCCAGCAGGAGGACAGGGGGCACCGGGGAGCTGTTTTTT. The complete variable domain, with remaining parts taken from reference TRBV7-9 and TRBJ2-2, reads DTGVSQNPRHKITKRGQNVTFRCDPISEHNRLYWYRQTLGQGPEFLTYFQNEAQLEKSRLLSDRFSAERPKGSFSTLEIQRTEQGDSAMYLCASRRTGGTGELFFGEGSRLTVL.

The J gene is TRBJ1-2, the V gene TRBV29-1, with D maybe TRBD1 (6 bases). This CDR3 region has 11 residues. Germline values: CDR1 SQVTM, CDR2 ANQGSEA. Trimming removed 7 bases at V and 4 bases at J, with 10 bases between. DNA of the CDR3: TGCAGCGGGACAGAAGCCTATGGCTACACCTTC. It yields the protein CSGTEAYGYTF.

The V and J genes are TRBV27 and TRBJ1-2, with D possibly being TRBD1 (6 bases). The CDR3 runs to 14 residues. V lost 4 bases, J lost 8 bases, and 17 bases lay in between. The V gene's germline CDR1 is MNHEY and CDR2 SMNVEV (reference sequence). The CDR3 here is CASSSPQYREGYTF. The CDR3 DNA follows: TGTGCCAGCAGTTCCCCCCAATACAGGGAAGGCTACACCTTC.

This clone appeared a single time. The CDR3 loop is CASKLQGSSYNEQFF. CDR3 DNA: TGTGCCAGCAAATTACAGGGGAGCTCCTACAATGAGCAGTTCTTC. V usage is TRBV28 and J usage is TRBJ2-1; the match to TRBD1 covers 7 bases. This CDR3 region has 15 residues. The germline V gene has CDR1 MDHEN and CDR2 SYDVKM. The J segment lost 0 bases and the V segment lost 7 bases, leaving 6 bases of the junction unmatched.

In this sample, this clone turned up a few times. The chain is built from TRBV4-1 and TRBJ1-2; 8 nucleotides line up with TRBD1. With V trimmed by 1 base and J by 8 bases, 6 bases remained unmatched. Germline V gene sequence: CDR1 MGHRA, CDR2 YSYEKL. The CDR3 loop spans 14 amino acids. CDR3 protein: CASSQVNRGYGYTF. The CDR3 DNA reads TGCGCCAGCAGCCAAGTTAACAGGGGGTACGGCTACACCTTC.

The chain joins TRBV18 to TRBJ2-7, with D maybe TRBD2 (5 bases). This CDR3 has 14 amino acids. The germline CDR1 and CDR2 sequences are KGHSH and LQKENI. V dropped 1 base and J dropped 5 bases, with 12 bases sitting between them. CDR3 in DNA: TGTGCCAGCTCACCACTCCCGGGAATTGACGAGCAGTACTTC. Protein sequence: CASSPLPGIDEQYF.

The V call is TRBV6-1, the J call TRBJ1-1, with D unresolved. CDR1 and CDR2 from the germline V gene are MNHNS and SASEGT. Trimming cost V 7 bases and J 6 bases, with 9 bases left between them. The CDR3 spans 11 residues. The CDR3 nucleotides are TGTGCCAGCAAGGAGGTAGCTGAAGCTTTCTTT. Amino acids: CASKEVAEAFF.

This rearrangement joins TRBV19 to TRBJ2-3, with 8 bases lining up with TRBD2. CDR1 and CDR2 (germline): LNHDA, SQIVND (reference sequence). Germline trimming cut 3 bases from V and 2 bases from J; bases unmatched to any gene: 1. The CDR3 totals 14 residues. CDR3 residues: CASSMRGDTDTQYF. CDR3 nucleotide sequence: TGTGCCAGTAGTATGCGGGGGGACACAGATACGCAGTATTTT.

The sample holds one count of this clone. The genes are TRBV28 and TRBJ2-7, with TRBD2 as a possible D gene (6 bases). Germline-derived CDR1 and CDR2 are MDHEN and SYDVKM. V shed 6 bases and J shed 2 bases, with 14 bases lying between them. The CDR3 spans 14 residues. Written as DNA, the CDR3 is TGTGCCAGCAGACCGCGGGACCTCCCCTACGAGCAGTACTTC. Its protein is CASRPRDLPYEQYF.

The chain has TRBV4-1 and TRBJ1-4; D possibly corresponds to TRBD1 (6 bases). The CDR3 length is 15 residues. Germline CDR1 reads MGHRA; CDR2 reads YSYEKL. Deletions cut 3 bases from V and 8 bases from J, with 16 bases between. Written as DNA, the CDR3 is TGCGCCAGCAGCCAGGACGGAGTGGGGGCAGAAAAACTGTTTTTT. Amino acids: CASSQDGVGAEKLFF.

The chain joins TRBV15 to TRBJ2-1; tentatively, D is TRBD2 (5 bases). Germline V gives CDR1 LNHNV, CDR2 YYDKDF (reference sequence). V lost 4 bases, J lost 3 bases, and 16 bases lay in between. This CDR3 region has 16 residues. The CDR3 sequence is CATSTRVLSIYNEQFF. The CDR3 DNA sequence: TGTGCCACCAGCACGCGGGTCCTGTCCATCTACAATGAGCAGTTCTTC.

V is TRBV23-1 and J is TRBJ2-1, with D possibly matching TRBD1 (6 bases). TRBV23-1 is recorded as an ORF, its role being uncertain. The CDR3 totals 14 residues. V dropped 9 bases and J dropped 7 bases, with 19 bases sitting between them. The CDR3 here is CASLSDRLGNEQFF. The CDR3 region has the DNA TGCGCCAGTCTCTCCGACAGGTTGGGGAATGAGCAGTTCTTC.

V is TRBV29-1 and J is TRBJ1-5; a weak D match, TRBD1 (5 bases). CDR1 is SQVTM, CDR2 ANQGSEA, per germline. This CDR3 spans 13 amino acids. Trimming took off 4 bases at V and 9 bases at J, with 16 bases between the two ends. The CDR3 reads CSVVISQGAPQHF. CDR3 coding DNA: TGCAGCGTTGTCATATCGCAGGGTGCGCCCCAGCATTTT.

The chain carries TRBV30 and TRBJ2-7; 8 nucleotides line up with TRBD2. CDR1 and CDR2 (germline): GTSNPN, SVGIG (reference sequence). V trimming: 4 bases; J trimming: 3 bases; junction bases outside the gene matches: 14. This CDR3 spans 16 amino acids. In DNA, the CDR3 is TGTGCCTGGACCATCGACCCCGGGACTAGATTCTACGAGCAGTACTTC. It is translated as CAWTIDPGTRFYEQYF.

V is TRBV5-4 and J is TRBJ2-1; 11 bases map to TRBD2. Trimming at V came to 2 bases and at J to 8 bases, leaving 6 bases not matched to a gene. The CDR3 length is 15 residues. Germline loops: CDR1 SGHNT, CDR2 YYREEE (reference sequence). The CDR3 DNA sequence: TGTGCCAGCAGCTTAGGCACTAGCGGGAGAGATGAGCAGTTCTTC. Translation: CASSLGTSGRDEQFF.

CDR3 sequence reads: CASRPTVNTEAFF. In DNA, the CDR3 is TGTGCCAGCAGGCCGACAGTGAACACTGAAGCTTTCTTT. This chain uses TRBV6-1 with TRBJ1-1; TRBD1 might be the D (5 bases). V was pared by 6 bases and J by 0 bases, with 8 bases between. Germline V gene data show CDR1 as MNHNS and CDR2 as SASEGT. This CDR3 is 13 amino acids long.

The chain has TRBV11-3 and TRBJ2-3; 7 bases line up with TRBD2. From germline, CDR1 is SGHNT and CDR2 YENEEA. This CDR3 region has 15 residues. With 1 base clipped from V and 2 bases from J, the junction kept 3 bases outside the gene matches. The DNA for the CDR3 is TGTGCCAGCAGCTTAGGGGGGGGATCCACAGATACGCAGTATTTT. Its protein product is CASSLGGGSTDTQYF. The full variable domain, its missing parts supplied by reference TRBV11-3 and TRBJ2-3, is EAGVVQSPRYKIIEKKQPVAFWCNPISGHNTLYWYLQNLGQGPELLIRYENEEAVDDSQLPKDRFSAERLKGVDSTLKIQPAELGDSAVYLCASSLGGGSTDTQYFGPGTRLTVL.

The chain uses TRBV30 and TRBJ2-3, with 11 bases identical to TRBD2. This CDR3 spans 15 amino acids. V shed 4 bases and J 3 bases; nucleotides not matched to a gene: 6. Germline V CDR1 and CDR2: GTSNPN, SVGIG (reference sequence). CDR3 residues: CAWNGLAGGTDTQYF. CDR3 nucleotide sequence: TGTGCCTGGAATGGGCTAGCGGGGGGTACAGATACGCAGTATTTT.

The chain has TRBV30 and TRBJ2-5; D unclear. Trimming took off 1 base at V and 1 base at J, with 7 bases between the two ends. The CDR3 sequence is 13 residues long. From germline, CDR1 is GTSNPN and CDR2 SVGIG (reference sequence). CDR3: CAWSGGPQETQYF. Written as DNA, the CDR3 is TGTGCCTGGAGTGGTGGCCCCCAAGAGACCCAGTACTTC.

The chain combines TRBV10-3 with TRBJ2-1, with 14 bases matching TRBD2. Germline V gene sequence: CDR1 ENHRY, CDR2 SYGVKD. V gave up 4 bases and J gave up 8 bases; unmatched junction bases: 13. This CDR3 has 18 amino acids. CDR3 coding DNA: TGTGCCATCAGTGTAAAGGCCGGACTAGCGGGAGGTACGGATGAGCAGTTCTTC. Protein product: CAISVKAGLAGGTDEQFF.

J is TRBJ2-7 and V is TRBV6-5, with D uncertain. Trimming removed 2 bases from V and 2 bases from J, with 7 bases in between. This CDR3 is 13 amino acids long. Germline loops: CDR1 MNHEY, CDR2 SVGAGI. CDR3 nucleotide sequence: TGTGCCAGCAGTTACGCAGGCCCCTACGAGCAGTACTTC. It specifies CASSYAGPYEQYF.

The CDR3 is CASTPGTVTYNEQFF. The CDR3 nucleotides are TGTGCCAGCACACCCGGGACAGTTACCTACAATGAGCAGTTCTTC. This chain joins TRBV19 and TRBJ2-1; TRBD1 matches 7 bases. The CDR3 spans 15 residues. The V and J ends lost 9 bases and 2 bases, in that order; junction bases with no gene match: 10. Germline values: CDR1 LNHDA, CDR2 SQIVND (reference sequence).

This chain joins TRBV19 and TRBJ2-2; 10 nucleotides match TRBD2. V shed 3 bases and J 5 bases; nucleotides not matched to a gene: 3. The CDR3 spans 15 residues. Germline CDR1 is LNHDA and CDR2 is SQIVND (reference sequence). CDR3 in DNA: TGTGCCAGTAGTATGACTAGCGGGCAAACCGGGGAGCTGTTTTTT. Residues: CASSMTSGQTGELFF.

J is TRBJ1-3 and V is TRBV15; D call uncertain. Trimming cost V 3 bases and J 1 base, with 13 bases left between them. The germline V gene has CDR1 LNHNV and CDR2 YYDKDF (reference sequence). This CDR3 is built from 16 residues. CDR3 loop: CATSSYPLGSGNTIYF. For the CDR3, the DNA is TGTGCCACCAGCAGTTACCCCCTCGGGTCTGGAAACACCATATATTTT. Full variable domain (missing parts from reference TRBV15 and TRBJ1-3): DAMVIQNPRYQVTQFGKPVTLSCSQTLNHNVMYWYQQKSSQAPKLLFHYYDKDFNNEADTPDNFQSRRPNTSFCFLDIRSPGLGDTAMYLCATSSYPLGSGNTIYFGEGSWLTVV.

The chain uses TRBV5-1 and TRBJ2-7; 8 bases match TRBD1. V gave up 0 bases and J gave up 4 bases; unmatched junction bases: 6. Per germline, CDR1 SGHRS and CDR2 YFSETQ. The CDR3 length is 15 residues. CDR3 bases: TGCGCCAGCAGCTTGGCTATGGGACAGGAGTACGAGCAGTACTTC. Translating it yields CASSLAMGQEYEQYF.